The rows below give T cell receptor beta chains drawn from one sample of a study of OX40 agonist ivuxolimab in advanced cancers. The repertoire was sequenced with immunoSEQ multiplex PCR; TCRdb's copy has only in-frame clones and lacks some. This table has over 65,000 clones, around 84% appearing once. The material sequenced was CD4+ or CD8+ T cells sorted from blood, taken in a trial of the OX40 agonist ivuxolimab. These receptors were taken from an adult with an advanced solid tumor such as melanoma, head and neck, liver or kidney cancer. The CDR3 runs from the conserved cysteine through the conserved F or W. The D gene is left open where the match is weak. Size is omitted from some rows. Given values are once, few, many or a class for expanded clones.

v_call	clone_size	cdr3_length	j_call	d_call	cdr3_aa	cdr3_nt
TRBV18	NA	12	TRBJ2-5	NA	CASSAYQETQYF	TGTGCCAGCTCAGCGTACCAAGAGACCCAGTACTTC
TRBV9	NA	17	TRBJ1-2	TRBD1	CASSASADRGRNYGYTF	TGTGCCAGCAGCGCGTCTGCGGACAGGGGGCGGAACTATGGCTACACCTTC
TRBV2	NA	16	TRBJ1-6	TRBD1	CASSERATGANSPLHF	TGTGCCAGCAGTGAACGGGCGACAGGGGCGAATTCACCCCTCCACTTT
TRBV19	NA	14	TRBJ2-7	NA	CASKGQGDGYEQYF	TGTGCCAGTAAAGGGCAGGGAGACGGCTACGAGCAGTACTTC
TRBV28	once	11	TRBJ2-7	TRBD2	CASSSSGGADF	TGTGCCAGCAGTTCTAGCGGGGGGGCCGACTTC
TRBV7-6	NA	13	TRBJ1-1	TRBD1	CASSRDRNTEAFF	TGTGCCAGCAGTAGGGACAGGAACACTGAAGCTTTCTTT
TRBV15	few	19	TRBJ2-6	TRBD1	CATSRYQTGGNSGANVLTF	TGTGCCACCAGCAGATACCAGACAGGGGGTAATTCTGGGGCCAACGTCCTGACTTTC
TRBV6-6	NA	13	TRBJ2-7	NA	CASSYGRDSAVYF	TGTGCCAGCAGTTACGGCCGGGACTCCGCGGTGTACTTC
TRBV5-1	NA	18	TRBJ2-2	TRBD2	CASSLSGRTSGNTGELFF	TGCGCCAGCAGCTTGAGTGGCCGTACTAGCGGGAACACCGGGGAGCTGTTTTTT
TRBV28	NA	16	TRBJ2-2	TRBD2	CASSFLGLSGRAVVFF	TGTGCCAGCAGTTTTTTAGGGCTCAGCGGGAGGGCCGTCGTGTTTTTT
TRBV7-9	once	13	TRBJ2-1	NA	CASSFGGHNEQFF	TGTGCCAGCAGCTTCGGGGGTCACAATGAGCAGTTCTTC
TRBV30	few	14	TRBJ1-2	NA	CAWSLTRTNYGYTF	TGTGCCTGGAGTTTGACGAGGACTAACTATGGCTACACCTTC
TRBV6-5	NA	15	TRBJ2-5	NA	CASSYSKSAGETQYF	TGTGCCAGCAGTTACTCGAAAAGTGCGGGTGAGACCCAGTACTTC
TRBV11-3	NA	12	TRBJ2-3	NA	CASSLTTDTQYF	TGTGCCAGCAGCTTGACCACAGATACGCAGTATTTT
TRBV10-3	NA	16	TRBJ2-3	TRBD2	CAISGAPGGRADTQYF	TGTGCCATCAGCGGGGCTCCGGGCGGGAGGGCTGATACGCAGTATTTT
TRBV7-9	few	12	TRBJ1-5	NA	CASSRSDQPQHF	TGTGCCAGCAGCCGATCGGATCAGCCCCAGCATTTT